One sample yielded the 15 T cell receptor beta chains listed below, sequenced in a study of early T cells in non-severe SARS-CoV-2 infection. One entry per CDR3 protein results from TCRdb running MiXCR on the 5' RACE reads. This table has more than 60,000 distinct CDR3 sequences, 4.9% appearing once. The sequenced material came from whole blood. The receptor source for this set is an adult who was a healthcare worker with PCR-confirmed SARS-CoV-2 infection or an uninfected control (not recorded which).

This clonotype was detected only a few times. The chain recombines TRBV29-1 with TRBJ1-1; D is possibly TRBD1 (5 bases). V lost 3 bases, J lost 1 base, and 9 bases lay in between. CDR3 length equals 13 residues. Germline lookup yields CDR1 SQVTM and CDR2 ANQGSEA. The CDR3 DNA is TGCAGCGTTGAGGGCAGGGCGAACACTGAAGCTTTCTTT. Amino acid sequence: CSVEGRANTEAFF.

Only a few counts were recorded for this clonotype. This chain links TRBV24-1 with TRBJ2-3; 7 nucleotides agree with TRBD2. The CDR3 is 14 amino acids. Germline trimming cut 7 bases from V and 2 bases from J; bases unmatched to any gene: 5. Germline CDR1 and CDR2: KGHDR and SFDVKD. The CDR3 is CATSGLAVTDTQYF. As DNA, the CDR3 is TGTGCCACCAGCGGGCTAGCGGTCACAGATACGCAGTATTTT.

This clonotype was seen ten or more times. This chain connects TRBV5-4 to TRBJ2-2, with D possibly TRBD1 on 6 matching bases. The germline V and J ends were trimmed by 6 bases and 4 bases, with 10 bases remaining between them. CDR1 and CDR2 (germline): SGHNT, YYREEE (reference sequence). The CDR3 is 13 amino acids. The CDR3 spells CASTRDTTGELFF. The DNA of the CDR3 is TGTGCCAGCACCCGGGACACCACCGGGGAGCTGTTTTTT.

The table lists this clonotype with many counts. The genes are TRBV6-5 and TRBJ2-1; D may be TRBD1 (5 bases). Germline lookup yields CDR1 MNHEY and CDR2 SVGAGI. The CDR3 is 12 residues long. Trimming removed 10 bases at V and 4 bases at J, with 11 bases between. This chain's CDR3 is CAIKDIYNEQFF. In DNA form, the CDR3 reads TGTGCCATCAAGGACATTTACAATGAGCAGTTCTTC.

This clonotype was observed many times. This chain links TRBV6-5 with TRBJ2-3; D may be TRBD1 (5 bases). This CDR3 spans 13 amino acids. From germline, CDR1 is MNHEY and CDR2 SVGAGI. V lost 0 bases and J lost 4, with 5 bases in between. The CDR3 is CASSYSGPDTQYF. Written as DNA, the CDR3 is TGTGCCAGCAGTTACTCGGGGCCAGATACGCAGTATTTT.

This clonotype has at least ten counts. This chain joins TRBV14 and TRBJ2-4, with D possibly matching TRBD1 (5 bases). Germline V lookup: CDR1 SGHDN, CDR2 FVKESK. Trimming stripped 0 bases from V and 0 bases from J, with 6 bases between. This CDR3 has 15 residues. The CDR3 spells CASSQDQGAKNIQYF. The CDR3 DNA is TGTGCCAGCAGCCAAGATCAGGGAGCCAAAAACATTCAGTACTTC.

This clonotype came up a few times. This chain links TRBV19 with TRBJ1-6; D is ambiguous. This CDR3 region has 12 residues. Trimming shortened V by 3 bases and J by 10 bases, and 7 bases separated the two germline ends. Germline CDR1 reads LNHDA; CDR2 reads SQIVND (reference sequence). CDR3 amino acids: CASSMQSSPLHF. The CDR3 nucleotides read TGTGCCAGTAGTATGCAGTCCTCACCCCTCCACTTT.

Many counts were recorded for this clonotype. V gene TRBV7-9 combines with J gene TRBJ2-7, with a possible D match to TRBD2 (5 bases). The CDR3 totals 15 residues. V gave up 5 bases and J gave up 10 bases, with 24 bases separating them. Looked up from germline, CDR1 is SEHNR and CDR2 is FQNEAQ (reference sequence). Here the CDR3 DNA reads TGTGCCAGCAGCATTCCTCTAGCAGCCATTGATCAACAGTACTTC. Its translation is CASSIPLAAIDQQYF.

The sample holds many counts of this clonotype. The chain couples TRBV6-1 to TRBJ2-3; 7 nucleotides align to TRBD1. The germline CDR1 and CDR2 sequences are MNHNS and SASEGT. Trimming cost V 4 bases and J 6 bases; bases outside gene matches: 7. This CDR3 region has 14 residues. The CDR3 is CASSAQGLSDTQYF. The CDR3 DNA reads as TGTGCCAGCAGTGCACAGGGGCTAAGCGATACGCAGTATTTT.

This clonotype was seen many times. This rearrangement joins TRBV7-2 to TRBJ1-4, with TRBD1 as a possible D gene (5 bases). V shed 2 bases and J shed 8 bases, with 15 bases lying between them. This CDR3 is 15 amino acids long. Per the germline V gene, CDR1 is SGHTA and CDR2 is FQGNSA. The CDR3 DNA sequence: TGTGCCAGCAGCTTACTTCAGGGTTCAGGAGAAAAACTGTTTTTT. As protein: CASSLLQGSGEKLFF.

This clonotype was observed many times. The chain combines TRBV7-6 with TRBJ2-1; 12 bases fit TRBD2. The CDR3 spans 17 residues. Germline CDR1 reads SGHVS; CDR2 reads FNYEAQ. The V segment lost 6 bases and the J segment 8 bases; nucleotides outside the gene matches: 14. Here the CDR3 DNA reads TGTGCCAGCAGTCTCTCCCCTAGCGGGAGGGCCAGTGATGAGCAGTTCTTC. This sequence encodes CASSLSPSGRASDEQFF.

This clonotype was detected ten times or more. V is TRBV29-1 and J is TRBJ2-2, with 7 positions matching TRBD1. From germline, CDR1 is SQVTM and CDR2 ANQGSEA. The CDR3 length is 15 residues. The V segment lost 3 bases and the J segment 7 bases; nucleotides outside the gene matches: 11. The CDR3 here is CSVEVQGPFHGELFF. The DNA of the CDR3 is TGCAGCGTTGAGGTACAGGGGCCTTTCCACGGGGAGCTGTTTTTT.

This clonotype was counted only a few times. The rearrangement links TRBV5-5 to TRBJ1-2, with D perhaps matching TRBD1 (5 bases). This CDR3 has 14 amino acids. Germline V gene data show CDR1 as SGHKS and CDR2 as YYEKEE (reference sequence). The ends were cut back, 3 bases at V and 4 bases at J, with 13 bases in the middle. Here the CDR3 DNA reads TGTGCCAGCAGCTCCTCGGGGGAGGGCTATGGCTACACCTTC. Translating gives CASSSSGEGYGYTF.

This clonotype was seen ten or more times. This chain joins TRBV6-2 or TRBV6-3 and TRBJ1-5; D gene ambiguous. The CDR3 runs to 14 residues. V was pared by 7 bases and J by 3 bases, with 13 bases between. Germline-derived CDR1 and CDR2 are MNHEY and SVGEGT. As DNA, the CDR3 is TGTGCCAGCACCCTAGGGTCTTCCAATCAGCCCCAGCATTTT. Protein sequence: CASTLGSSNQPQHF.

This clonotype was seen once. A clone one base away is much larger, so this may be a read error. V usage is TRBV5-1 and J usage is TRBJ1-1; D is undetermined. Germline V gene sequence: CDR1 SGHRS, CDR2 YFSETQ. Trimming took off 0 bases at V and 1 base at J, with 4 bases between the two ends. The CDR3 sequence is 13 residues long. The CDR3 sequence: CASSLEQNTEAFF. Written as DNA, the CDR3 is TGCGCCAGCAGCTTGGAACAGAACACTGAAGCTTTCTTT.